The T cell receptor (beta chain) under discussion was sequenced for a study of cytomegalovirus exposure and HLA in healthy donors. Notes on the study in general: The study listed under 200 cytomegalovirus-associated TCR beta chains. Using the classifier, cytomegalovirus status was reportedly diagnosed with high specificity and sensitivity. 15,000 to 20,000 TCR beta sequences were associated with HLA alleles at 0.05 false discovery rate in a later analysis.

Looked up from germline, CDR1 is SGHNT and CDR2 is YYREEE (reference sequence). The V and J ends lost 6 bases and 5 bases, in that order; junction bases with no gene match: 6. This CDR3 has 14 residues. Healthy bone marrow donors made up the cohort. 60 Vbeta and 13 Jbeta primers were used in PCR. Profiled with immunoSEQ multiplex PCR; TCRdb holds only in-frame clones, not every one. The data show roughly 140,000 clones, with approximately 80% seen just once and 3.9% held by the top ten. As to this clone: As yet, its antigen is unknown.

The rearrangement links TRBV5-4 to TRBJ2-2, with 8 bases aligning to TRBD1. This sequence originates from a man aged 18 to 29 in good health and CMV-seronegative. Sequenced material: PBMCs. The CDR3, as DNA: TGTGCCAGCAACCCGGGACAGGCGACCGGGGAGCTGTTTTTT. This translates into CASNPGQATGELFF.